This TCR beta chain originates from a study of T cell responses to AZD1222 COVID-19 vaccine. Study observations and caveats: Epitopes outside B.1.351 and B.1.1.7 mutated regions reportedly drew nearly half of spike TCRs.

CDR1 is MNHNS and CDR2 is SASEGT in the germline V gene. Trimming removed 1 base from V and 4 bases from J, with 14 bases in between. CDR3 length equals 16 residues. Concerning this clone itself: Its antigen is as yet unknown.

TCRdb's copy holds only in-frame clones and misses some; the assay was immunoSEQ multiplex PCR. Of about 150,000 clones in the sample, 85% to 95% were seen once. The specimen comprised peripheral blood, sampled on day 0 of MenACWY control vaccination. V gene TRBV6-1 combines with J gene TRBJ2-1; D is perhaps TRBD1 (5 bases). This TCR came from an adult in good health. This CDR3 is CASSEGKGKGYNEQFF. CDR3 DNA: TGTGCCAGCAGTGAAGGGAAGGGGAAGGGGTACAATGAGCAGTTCTTC.